The 20 T cell receptor beta chains given below trace back to one sample, sequenced in a study of cytomegalovirus exposure and HLA in healthy donors (dated by TCRdb to about 2017). Receptor amplification or capture employed the immunoSEQ multiplex PCR assay. The multiplex PCR relied on a mix of 60 forward primers for TCR Vbeta segments and 13 reverse primers for TCR Jbeta segments. Sourced from immuneACCESS, this table was stored by TCRdb with only in-frame sequences that have V and J called. A share of the clones is absent; for the studies checked, an unresolved V gene accounts for under half, and the remainder has no known explanation. The sample profile shows about 160,000 clones; more than 60% of them were found once. The ten largest clones capture 4.3% of the sample. Material: PBMCs. The receptors were sampled from a man between 35 and 55 years old in good health and CMV-seronegative.

This clone was seen a single time. This sequence joins TRBV21-1 and TRBJ1-6; TRBD1 was called by the table and not checked on the DNA. TRBV21-1 is given as a pseudogene. The CDR3 spans 17 residues. CDR3 loop: CASSKGISGTYNSPLHF. The CDR3 DNA is TGTGCCAGCAGCAAAGGGATCTCAGGTACCTATAATTCACCCCTCCACTTT.

The V gene is TRBV7-3, the J gene TRBJ2-2, with D maybe TRBD2 (6 bases). Per the germline V gene, CDR1 is SGHTA and CDR2 is FQGTGA. This CDR3 has 16 residues. V lost 1 base and J 7 bases, leaving 16 bases between the germline ends. The CDR3 DNA reads TGTGCCAGCAGCTTAATCGGGCGGGGCGGGCGCGGGGAGCTGTTTTTT. Translation gives CASSLIGRGGRGELFF.

The chain recombines TRBV9 with TRBJ2-1; 8 bases line up with TRBD2. With V trimmed by 3 bases and J by 3 bases, 8 bases remained unmatched. The CDR3 totals 16 residues. Per the germline V gene, CDR1 is SGDLS and CDR2 is YYNGEE. CDR3 nucleotides: TGTGCCAGCAGCGCCCACCCCGGGACTAGCTACAATGAGCAGTTCTTC. Protein: CASSAHPGTSYNEQFF.

The J gene is TRBJ1-6, the V gene TRBV6-6; D might be TRBD1 (5 bases). The CDR3 spans 16 residues. Germline loops: CDR1 MNHNY, CDR2 SVGAGI (reference sequence). Trimming removed 6 bases at V and 9 bases at J, with 21 bases between. CDR3 nucleotide sequence: TGTGCCAGCAGCCACGGTGAGGGAGGGGTTGGTTCACCCCTCCACTTT. It yields the protein CASSHGEGGVGSPLHF.

V and J are TRBV27 and TRBJ2-3; no clear D. The CDR3 extends over 13 amino acids. Germline V gene data show CDR1 as MNHEY and CDR2 as SMNVEV (reference sequence). The V gene lost 2 bases and the J gene lost 4 bases, with 7 bases spanning the gap. CDR3 region: CASSLREADTQYF. In DNA form, the CDR3 reads TGTGCCAGCAGTTTAAGAGAGGCAGATACGCAGTATTTT.

In this sample, this clone turned up a few times. This chain links TRBV7-2 with TRBJ1-4; D gene ambiguous. V was clipped by 5 bases and J by 0 bases, with 10 bases between them. This CDR3 contains 15 residues. Germline CDR1 is SGHTA and CDR2 is FQGNSA. The CDR3 loop reads CASSQVGATNEKLFF. The CDR3 DNA reads TGTGCCAGCAGCCAGGTGGGAGCAACTAATGAAAAACTGTTTTTT. The full variable domain, completed using reference TRBV7-2 and TRBJ1-4, is GAGVSQSPSNKVTEKGKDVELRCDPISGHTALYWYRQSLGQGLEFLIYFQGNSAPDKSGLPSDRFSAERTGGSVSTLTIQRTQQEDSAVYLCASSQVGATNEKLFFGSGTQLSVL.

This clone was detected only once. This chain joins TRBV10-1 and TRBJ2-3; 11 bases are shared with TRBD2. The germline V gene encodes CDR1 WNHNN and CDR2 SYGVQD (reference sequence). The J segment lost 6 bases and the V segment lost 3 bases, leaving 11 bases of the junction unmatched. The CDR3 loop spans 17 amino acids. The CDR3 here is CASSETGLAGGLDTQYF. Written as DNA, the CDR3 is TGCGCCAGCAGTGAAACAGGCCTAGCGGGGGGATTGGATACGCAGTATTTT.

V is TRBV11-2 and J is TRBJ1-1; 10 bases line up with TRBD1. From germline, CDR1 is SGHAT and CDR2 FQNNGV. CDR3 length: 15 residues. Germline trimming cut 5 bases from V and 5 bases from J; bases unmatched to any gene: 8. CDR3 bases: TGTGCCAGCAGCGTAAGACAGGGGGCAAGGACTGAAGCTTTCTTT. This codes for CASSVRQGARTEAFF.

This clone showed up just a few times. The rearrangement joins TRBV5-1 to TRBJ1-1; 7 nucleotides agree with TRBD1. The CDR3 totals 14 residues. Germline V CDR1 and CDR2: SGHRS, YFSETQ. Unmatched junction bases numbered 5, after V lost 3 bases and J lost 3 bases. CDR3: CASSSDRVHTEAFF. The DNA for the CDR3 is TGCGCCAGCAGCTCCGACAGGGTGCACACTGAAGCTTTCTTT.

The genes are TRBV25-1 and TRBJ1-2, with 8 positions matching TRBD1. J lost 8 bases, V lost 0 bases, and 11 bases had no gene match. CDR1 MGHDK and CDR2 SYGVNS come from the germline V gene. The CDR3 runs 16 residues. The CDR3 loop is CASSEYSGQGGGGYTF. CDR3 sequence (DNA): TGTGCCAGCAGTGAATACTCTGGACAGGGCGGCGGAGGCTACACCTTC.

The chain couples TRBV5-4 to TRBJ2-5, with 7 bases that match TRBD1. The CDR3 loop spans 16 amino acids. V shed 4 bases, J shed 1 base, and the junction held 10 bases outside the gene matches. Looked up from germline, CDR1 is SGHNT and CDR2 is YYREEE (reference sequence). The CDR3 bases are TGTGCCAGCAGCCGAATAGTACAGGGGACCCAAGAGACCCAGTACTTC. Translation: CASSRIVQGTQETQYF.

The V call is TRBV5-4, the J call TRBJ1-4; the D is unclear. Per the germline V gene, CDR1 is SGHNT and CDR2 is YYREEE (reference sequence). V dropped 1 base and J dropped 6 bases, with 7 bases sitting between them. The CDR3 is made up of 13 amino acids. DNA of the CDR3: TGTGCCAGCAGCTTGACCCCAGATGAAAAACTGTTTTTT. Protein sequence: CASSLTPDEKLFF.

In regard to this clone: Other DNA sequences in this specimen translate into the identical CDR3. This chain links TRBV19 with TRBJ2-7; the match to TRBD1 covers 7 bases. This CDR3 comprises 13 residues. In germline, CDR1 is LNHDA, CDR2 SQIVND (reference sequence). V shed 3 bases, J shed 3 bases, and the junction held 2 bases outside the gene matches. CDR3 amino acids: CASSIRDSYEQYF. In DNA, the CDR3 is TGTGCCAGTAGTATCCGGGACAGCTACGAGCAGTACTTC.

The chain couples TRBV30 to TRBJ2-7; 7 bases map to TRBD1. The CDR3 is made up of 12 amino acids. V trimming: 8 bases; J trimming: 1 base; junction bases outside the gene matches: 5. Germline V gives CDR1 GTSNPN, CDR2 SVGIG (reference sequence). CDR3 region: CAGDSGSYEQYF. In nucleotides, the CDR3 is TGTGCCGGGGACAGCGGATCCTACGAGCAGTACTTC.

V gene TRBV6-5 combines with J gene TRBJ1-5; D ambiguous. Between the trimmed V and J ends, which lost 4 bases and 0 bases, there was a span of 4 bases. Germline CDR1 and CDR2: MNHEY and SVGAGI. The CDR3 covers 13 residues. CDR3 coding DNA: TGTGCCAGCAGTTTATTTAGCAATCAGCCCCAGCATTTT. Translation gives CASSLFSNQPQHF.

The CDR3 reads CASSPVGNTGELFF. In nucleotides, the CDR3 is TGTGCCAGCTCACCAGTCGGGAATACCGGGGAGCTGTTTTTT. This rearrangement joins TRBV18 to TRBJ2-2; D may be TRBD2 (5 bases). CDR3 length: 14 residues. In germline, CDR1 is KGHSH, CDR2 LQKENI. V lost 2 bases to trimming and J lost 5 bases, with 9 bases between them.

The chain carries TRBV19 and TRBJ2-3, with TRBD2 as a possible D gene (5 bases). The CDR3 totals 15 residues. Germline V gene data show CDR1 as LNHDA and CDR2 as SQIVND (reference sequence). The V gene lost 5 bases and the J gene lost 0 bases, with 12 bases spanning the gap. CDR3 sequence reads: CASSSLALSTDTQYF. CDR3 DNA sequence: TGTGCCAGTAGTTCCTTAGCGCTGAGCACAGATACGCAGTATTTT.

This clone was detected once. The rearrangement joins TRBV6-5 to TRBJ1-4, with D tentatively TRBD1 (6 bases). The ends were cut back, 4 bases at V and 0 bases at J, with 12 bases in the middle. Germline lookup yields CDR1 MNHEY and CDR2 SVGAGI. The CDR3 totals 16 residues. DNA for the CDR3: TGTGCCAGCAGTTCAGGACAGATTGCAACTAATGAAAAACTGTTTTTT. It yields the protein CASSSGQIATNEKLFF.

The chain has TRBV7-9 and TRBJ2-3; no clear D gene. V was pared by 7 bases and J by 8 bases, with 16 bases between. Germline V lookup: CDR1 SEHNR, CDR2 FQNEAQ (reference sequence). The CDR3 loop spans 13 amino acids. The CDR3 DNA reads TGTGCCAGCACCCTTTCCCCCTCGGGTACGCAGTATTTT. It codes for CASTLSPSGTQYF.

The V gene is TRBV28, the J gene TRBJ1-2; possibly TRBD1 for D (6 bases). The V gene's germline CDR1 is MDHEN and CDR2 SYDVKM. V was trimmed by 2 bases and J by 4 bases, leaving 20 bases between them. The CDR3 sequence is 17 residues long. For the CDR3, the DNA is TGTGCCAGCAGTTTAGGGGCAGGGGTAACAGTAAGCTATGGCTACACCTTC. Protein sequence: CASSLGAGVTVSYGYTF.